One sample yielded the 21 T cell receptor beta chains listed below, sequenced in a study of cytomegalovirus exposure and HLA in healthy donors. Primers included in the PCR were 60 Vbeta and 13 Jbeta primers. The table came from immunoSEQ multiplex PCR; TCRdb's copy has only in-frame clones and leaves some out. Its table lists some 200,000 clones. Sample: PBMCs. Receptors originate from a man aged 25-45 years in good health and CMV-seronegative.

This rearrangement joins TRBV2 to TRBJ1-5; D ambiguous. Deletions cut 7 bases from V and 6 bases from J, with 19 bases between. The CDR3 runs 15 residues. The germline V gene encodes CDR1 SNHLY and CDR2 FYNNEI. As DNA, the CDR3 is TGTGCCAGCAACCCCGGGCCCGCCGAGGGTCAGCCCCAGCATTTT. This sequence encodes CASNPGPAEGQPQHF. The complete variable domain, with remaining parts taken from reference TRBV2 and TRBJ1-5, reads EPEVTQTPSHQVTQMGQEVILRCVPISNHLYFYWYRQILGQKVEFLVSFYNNEISEKSEIFDDQFSVERPDGSNFTLKIRSTKLEDSAMYFCASNPGPAEGQPQHFGDGTRLSIL.

The chain recombines TRBV29-1 with TRBJ2-3; a weak D match, TRBD2 (6 bases). This CDR3 has 13 amino acids. The V end lost 2 bases, the J end lost 2 bases, and 8 bases lay between the germline ends. Germline CDR1 and CDR2: SQVTM and ANQGSEA. CDR3 in DNA: TGCAGCGTTGAACCTAGCGCCACAGATACGCAGTATTTT. The encoded protein is CSVEPSATDTQYF.

V gene TRBV15 combines with J gene TRBJ2-2, with a possible D match to TRBD2 (5 bases). Germline assignment: CDR1 LNHNV and CDR2 YYDKDF (reference sequence). This CDR3 has 14 amino acids. V lost 1 base, J lost 7 bases, and 10 bases lay in between. The CDR3 coding sequence is TGTGCCACCAGCAGAGCGGGGAGCGGCGGGGAGCTGTTTTTT. Protein sequence: CATSRAGSGGELFF.

The genes are TRBV5-4 and TRBJ2-7; D perhaps matches TRBD2 (6 bases). Germline CDR1 SGHNT, CDR2 YYREEE (reference sequence). The CDR3 consists of 14 residues. With 0 bases removed from V and 4 bases from J, the gap between germline ends came to 11 bases. This CDR3 is CASSLGGDSYEQYF. CDR3 nucleotides: TGTGCCAGCAGCTTGGGGGGGGATTCTTACGAGCAGTACTTC. The whole variable domain, remainder taken from reference TRBV5-4 and TRBJ2-7, is ETGVTQSPTHLIKTRGQQVTLRCSSQSGHNTVSWYQQALGQGPQFIFQYYREEENGRGNFPPRFSGLQFPNYSSELNVNALELDDSALYLCASSLGGDSYEQYFGPGTRLTVT.

Turning to this clone: Other nucleotide sequences from this sample produce the same CDR3. The V gene is TRBV7-9, the J gene TRBJ1-1; maybe TRBD1 (5 bases). Trimming pared 1 base from V and 1 base from J, leaving 7 bases between. This CDR3 is 14 amino acids long. Looked up from germline, CDR1 is SEHNR and CDR2 is FQNEAQ (reference sequence). CDR3 amino acids: CASSLGQGNTEAFF. The CDR3, as DNA: TGTGCCAGCAGCTTAGGTCAGGGGAACACTGAAGCTTTCTTT.

The chain is built from TRBV5-8 and TRBJ2-7; possibly TRBD1 for D (8 bases). Looked up from germline, CDR1 is SGHTS and CDR2 is YDEGEE. This CDR3 is 15 amino acids long. V was trimmed by 1 base and J by 2 bases, leaving 13 bases between them. The CDR3 is CASSLSQGGTYEQYF. Written as DNA, the CDR3 is TGTGCCAGCAGCTTGTCACAGGGGGGGACCTACGAGCAGTACTTC.

The chain recombines TRBV4-1 with TRBJ1-1, with D possibly being TRBD1 (5 bases). CDR1 and CDR2 (germline): MGHRA, YSYEKL. The CDR3 covers 14 residues. With 6 bases removed from V and 0 bases from J, the gap between germline ends came to 11 bases. The CDR3 DNA is TGCGCCAGCAGGGCGGGACTCCTGAACACTGAAGCTTTCTTT. Translation: CASRAGLLNTEAFF.

The DNA for the CDR3 is TGCGCCAGCAGTGATTCGGGACAGCCAGGCGAGGACACCATATATTTT. It is translated as CASSDSGQPGEDTIYF. The chain recombines TRBV10-1 with TRBJ1-3, with TRBD1 identical over 7 bases. The CDR3 length is 16 residues. The J segment lost 8 bases and the V segment lost 3 bases, leaving 13 bases of the junction unmatched. In germline, CDR1 is WNHNN, CDR2 SYGVQD (reference sequence).

The gene calls are TRBV9 and TRBJ2-3, with TRBD2 matching 7 bases. The CDR3 has 16 residues. Germline CDR1 reads SGDLS; CDR2 reads YYNGEE. V shed 0 bases, J shed 3 bases, and the junction held 7 bases outside the gene matches. CDR3 DNA sequence: TGTGCCAGCAGCGTAGATGGGGGGGATTTGACAGATACGCAGTATTTT. This gives the protein CASSVDGGDLTDTQYF.

CDR3 residues: CASSFPRGLRNPVSYEQYF. The DNA of the CDR3 is TGTGCCAGCAGTTTCCCGAGGGGGCTTCGGAATCCTGTTAGCTACGAGCAGTACTTC. The chain carries TRBV28 and TRBJ2-7; TRBD1 matches 7 bases. The V segment lost 3 bases and the J segment 3 bases; nucleotides outside the gene matches: 20. Germline CDR1 MDHEN, CDR2 SYDVKM. The CDR3 spans 19 residues.

The V call is TRBV7-2, the J call TRBJ2-7; D not resolved. CDR1 is SGHTA, CDR2 FQGNSA, per germline. This CDR3 region has 12 residues. Trimming stripped 2 bases from V and 5 bases from J, with 7 bases between. For the CDR3, the DNA is TGTGCCAGCAGCTTATGGCCACACGAGCAGTACTTC. Its protein product is CASSLWPHEQYF. The variable domain in full, with the rest retrieved from reference TRBV7-2 and TRBJ2-7, is GAGVSQSPSNKVTEKGKDVELRCDPISGHTALYWYRQSLGQGLEFLIYFQGNSAPDKSGLPSDRFSAERTGGSVSTLTIQRTQQEDSAVYLCASSLWPHEQYFGPGTRLTVT.

J is TRBJ2-5 and V is TRBV15, with 8 bases lining up with TRBD2. Unmatched junction bases numbered 10, after V lost 1 base and J lost 6 bases. The V gene's germline CDR1 is LNHNV and CDR2 YYDKDF (reference sequence). The CDR3 contains 16 residues. DNA for the CDR3: TGTGCCACCAGCAGAGGGGGCGAGACTAGCGTCCAGACCCAGTACTTC. This translates into CATSRGGETSVQTQYF. Combining the CDR3 with reference TRBV15 and TRBJ2-5 gives the whole variable domain DAMVIQNPRYQVTQFGKPVTLSCSQTLNHNVMYWYQQKSSQAPKLLFHYYDKDFNNEADTPDNFQSRRPNTSFCFLDIRSPGLGDTAMYLCATSRGGETSVQTQYFGPGTRLLVL.

The V call is TRBV18, the J call TRBJ2-5; 12 nucleotides align to TRBD1. The CDR3 totals 16 residues. The V gene's germline CDR1 is KGHSH and CDR2 LQKENI. The V and J ends lost 6 bases and 4 bases, in that order; junction bases with no gene match: 9. The CDR3 here is CASSPSGTGGLETQYF. Here the CDR3 DNA reads TGTGCCAGCTCTCCTTCCGGGACAGGGGGCTTAGAGACCCAGTACTTC.

Details on this clone: The same CDR3 arises from other DNA sequences in this sample as well. The chain is built from TRBV5-1 and TRBJ2-7; D is perhaps TRBD2 (6 bases). The CDR3 extends over 12 amino acids. Between the trimmed V and J ends, which lost 2 bases and 4 bases, there was a span of 7 bases. CDR1 and CDR2 from the germline V gene are SGHRS and YFSETQ. CDR3 DNA sequence: TGCGCCAGCAGCTTAGGAGGGTACGAGCAGTACTTC. It is translated as CASSLGGYEQYF. Filled out from reference TRBV5-1 and TRBJ2-7, the complete variable domain reads KAGVTQTPRYLIKTRGQQVTLSCSPISGHRSVSWYQQTPGQGLQFLFEYFSETQRNKGNFPGRFSGRQFSNSRSEMNVSTLELGDSALYLCASSLGGYEQYFGPGTRLTVT.

The J gene is TRBJ2-3, the V gene TRBV28, with D possibly TRBD2 on 5 matching bases. Germline CDR1 is MDHEN and CDR2 is SYDVKM. Between the trimmed V and J ends, which lost 5 bases and 4 bases, there was a span of 16 bases. The length of the CDR3 is 15 residues. This chain's CDR3 is CASSTPGVPADTQYF. In DNA, the CDR3 is TGTGCCAGCAGTACACCCGGGGTACCGGCAGATACGCAGTATTTT. The complete variable domain, with remaining parts taken from reference TRBV28 and TRBJ2-3, reads DVKVTQSSRYLVKRTGEKVFLECVQDMDHENMFWYRQDPGLGLRLIYFSYDVKMKEKGDIPEGYSVSREKKERFSLILESASTNQTSMYLCASSTPGVPADTQYFGPGTRLTVL.

This chain links TRBV15 with TRBJ2-1; D call uncertain. From germline, CDR1 is LNHNV and CDR2 YYDKDF (reference sequence). The CDR3 runs 15 residues. Trimming cost V 5 bases and J 3 bases, with 14 bases left between them. The CDR3 DNA follows: TGTGCCACCAGCCCTTCCTTAAATGTCTACAATGAGCAGTTCTTC. This codes for CATSPSLNVYNEQFF.

Turning to this clone: This same CDR3 is encoded by further DNA sequences in the sample. The CDR3 sequence is CASSLTGSNQPQHF. Here the CDR3 DNA reads TGTGCCAGCAGCTTGACAGGGTCCAATCAGCCCCAGCATTTT. The chain couples TRBV7-9 to TRBJ1-5; 7 positions agree with TRBD1. Losses at the gene ends were 3 bases for V and 3 bases for J; bases not matched to a gene: 2. CDR3 size: 14 residues. Germline V lookup: CDR1 SEHNR, CDR2 FQNEAQ (reference sequence).

The V gene is TRBV14, the J gene TRBJ1-2, with D maybe TRBD1 (6 bases). Trimming took 0 bases from V and 4 from J, leaving 9 bases between them. The CDR3 consists of 14 residues. The germline gives CDR1 SGHDN, CDR2 FVKESK. This chain's CDR3 is CASSQEGGPYGYTF. The CDR3 bases are TGTGCCAGCAGCCAAGAAGGGGGACCCTATGGCTACACCTTC.

The chain has TRBV19 and TRBJ1-2; D gene uncertain. The V gene lost 5 bases and the J gene lost 9 bases, with 22 bases spanning the gap. This CDR3 comprises 15 residues. Germline V gene lookup returns CDR1 LNHDA and CDR2 SQIVND (reference sequence). CDR3 in amino acids: CASSPVLGSLGSYTF. For the CDR3, the DNA is TGTGCCAGTAGTCCCGTGCTGGGGAGCTTGGGGAGCTACACCTTC.

In DNA, the CDR3 is TGTGCCAGCAGTTTATGGACTAGCGGGGAGACCCAGTACTTC. Protein sequence: CASSLWTSGETQYF. The chain uses TRBV27 and TRBJ2-5; 11 bases line up with TRBD2. V gave up 1 base and J gave up 5 bases; unmatched junction bases: 0. CDR1 and CDR2 (germline): MNHEY, SMNVEV (reference sequence). The CDR3 runs to 14 residues.

The V call is TRBV7-3, the J call TRBJ1-1; D remains unclear. V lost 4 bases and J lost 4, with 10 bases in between. Germline-derived CDR1 and CDR2 are SGHTA and FQGTGA. This CDR3 region has 13 residues. CDR3 DNA: TGTGCCAGCAGCTCACAGCCGATCACTGAAGCTTTCTTT. Translated, it gives CASSSQPITEAFF. Looking up the rest from reference TRBV7-3 and TRBJ1-1 gives the full variable domain: GAGVSQTPSNKVTEKGKYVELRCDPISGHTALYWYRQSLGQGPEFLIYFQGTGAADDSGLPNDRFFAVRPEGSVSTLKIQRTERGDSAVYLCASSSQPITEAFFGQGTRLTVV.